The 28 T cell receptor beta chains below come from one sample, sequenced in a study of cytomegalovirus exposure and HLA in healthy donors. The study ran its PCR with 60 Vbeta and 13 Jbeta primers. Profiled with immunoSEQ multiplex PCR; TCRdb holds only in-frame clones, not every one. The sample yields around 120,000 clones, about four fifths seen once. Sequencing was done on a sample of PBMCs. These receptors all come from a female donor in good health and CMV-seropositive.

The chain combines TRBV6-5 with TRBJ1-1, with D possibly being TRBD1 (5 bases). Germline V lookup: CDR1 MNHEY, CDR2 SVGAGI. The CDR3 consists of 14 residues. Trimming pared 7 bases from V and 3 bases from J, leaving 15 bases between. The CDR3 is CASTSGEGYTEAFF. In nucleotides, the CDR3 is TGTGCCAGCACTTCGGGGGAGGGGTACACTGAAGCTTTCTTT.

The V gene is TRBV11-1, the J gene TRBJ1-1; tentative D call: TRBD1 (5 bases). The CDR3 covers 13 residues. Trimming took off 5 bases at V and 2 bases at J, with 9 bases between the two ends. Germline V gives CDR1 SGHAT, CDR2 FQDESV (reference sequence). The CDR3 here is CASSQGRNTEAFF. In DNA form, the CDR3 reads TGTGCCAGCAGCCAGGGCAGAAACACTGAAGCTTTCTTT.

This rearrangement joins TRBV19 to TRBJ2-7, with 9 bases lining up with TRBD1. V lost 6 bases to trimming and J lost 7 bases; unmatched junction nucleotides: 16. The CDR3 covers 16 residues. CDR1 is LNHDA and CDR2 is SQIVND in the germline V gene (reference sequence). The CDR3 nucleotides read TGTGCCAGTAGCCTCTTAGCCGGGACAGGGACTTGGGAGCAGTACTTC. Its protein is CASSLLAGTGTWEQYF.

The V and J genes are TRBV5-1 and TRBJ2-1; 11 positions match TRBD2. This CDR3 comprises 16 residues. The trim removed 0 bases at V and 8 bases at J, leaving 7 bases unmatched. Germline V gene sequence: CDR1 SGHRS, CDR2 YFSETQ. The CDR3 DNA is TGCGCCAGCAGCTTGGGAAATAGCGGGGGGGCCGATGAGCAGTTCTTC. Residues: CASSLGNSGGADEQFF.

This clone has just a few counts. DNA for the CDR3: TGTGCCAGCGGACGGCGGGACAGCAATTCACCCCTCCACTTT. Amino acids: CASGRRDSNSPLHF. The chain has TRBV6-1 and TRBJ1-6, with 7 bases aligning to TRBD1. The CDR3 has 14 residues. Germline V gene sequence: CDR1 MNHNS, CDR2 SASEGT. Trimming removed 8 bases from V and 7 bases from J; junction bases left unmatched: 8.

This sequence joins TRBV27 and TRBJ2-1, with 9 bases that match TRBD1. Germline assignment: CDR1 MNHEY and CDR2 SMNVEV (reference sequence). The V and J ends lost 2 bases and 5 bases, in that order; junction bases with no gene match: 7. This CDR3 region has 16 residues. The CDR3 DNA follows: TGTGCCAGCAGTTTACCCCCGGGACAGGGAAACAATGAGCAGTTCTTC. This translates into CASSLPPGQGNNEQFF.

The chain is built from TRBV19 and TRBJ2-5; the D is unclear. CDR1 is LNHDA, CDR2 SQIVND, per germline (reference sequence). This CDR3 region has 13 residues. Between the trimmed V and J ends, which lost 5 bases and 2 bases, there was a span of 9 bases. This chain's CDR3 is CASSPGWQETQYF. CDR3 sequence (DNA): TGTGCCAGTAGTCCAGGATGGCAAGAGACCCAGTACTTC. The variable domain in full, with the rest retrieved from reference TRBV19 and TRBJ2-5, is DGGITQSPKYLFRKEGQNVTLSCEQNLNHDAMYWYRQDPGQGLRLIYYSQIVNDFQKGDIAEGYSVSREKKESFPLTVTSAQKNPTAFYLCASSPGWQETQYFGPGTRLLVL.

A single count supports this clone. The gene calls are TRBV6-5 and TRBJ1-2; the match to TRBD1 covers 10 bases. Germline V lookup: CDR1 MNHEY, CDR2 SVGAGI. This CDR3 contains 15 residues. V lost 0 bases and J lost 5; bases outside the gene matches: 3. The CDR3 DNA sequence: TGTGCCAGCAGTTACTCGCGACAGGGGGCGTATGGCTACACCTTC. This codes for CASSYSRQGAYGYTF.

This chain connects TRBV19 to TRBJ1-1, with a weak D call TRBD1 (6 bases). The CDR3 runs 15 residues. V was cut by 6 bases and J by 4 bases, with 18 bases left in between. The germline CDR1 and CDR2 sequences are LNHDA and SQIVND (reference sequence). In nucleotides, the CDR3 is TGTGCCAGTAGAGTGTTCGGGGGCGGGGGCACTGAAGCTTTCTTT. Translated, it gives CASRVFGGGGTEAFF.

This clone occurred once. CDR3 loop: CAISLQGGDYGYTF. The CDR3 DNA is TGTGCCATCAGTTTACAGGGGGGAGACTATGGCTACACCTTC. The chain joins TRBV10-3 to TRBJ1-2; TRBD1 agrees at 8 bases. This CDR3 region has 14 residues. Germline loops: CDR1 ENHRY, CDR2 SYGVKD. Germline trimming cut 5 bases from V and 3 bases from J; bases unmatched to any gene: 5.

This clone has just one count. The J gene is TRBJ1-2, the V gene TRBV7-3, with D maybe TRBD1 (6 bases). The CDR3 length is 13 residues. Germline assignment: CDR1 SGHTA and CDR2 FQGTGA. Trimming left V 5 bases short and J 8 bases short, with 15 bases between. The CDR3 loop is CASSTRSGEGYTF. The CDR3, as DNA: TGTGCCAGCAGCACTCGCTCAGGGGAAGGCTACACCTTC.

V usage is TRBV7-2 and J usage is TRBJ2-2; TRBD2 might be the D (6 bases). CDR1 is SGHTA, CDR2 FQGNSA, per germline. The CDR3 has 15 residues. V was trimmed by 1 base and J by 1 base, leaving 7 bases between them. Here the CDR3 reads CASSLGRGNTGELFF. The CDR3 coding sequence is TGTGCCAGCAGCTTAGGGCGGGGGAACACCGGGGAGCTGTTTTTT.

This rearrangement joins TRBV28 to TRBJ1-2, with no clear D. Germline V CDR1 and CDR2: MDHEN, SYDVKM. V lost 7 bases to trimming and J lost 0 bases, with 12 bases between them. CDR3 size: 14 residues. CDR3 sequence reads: CASIPFLANYGYTF. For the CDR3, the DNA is TGTGCCAGCATACCCTTTTTAGCTAACTATGGCTACACCTTC.

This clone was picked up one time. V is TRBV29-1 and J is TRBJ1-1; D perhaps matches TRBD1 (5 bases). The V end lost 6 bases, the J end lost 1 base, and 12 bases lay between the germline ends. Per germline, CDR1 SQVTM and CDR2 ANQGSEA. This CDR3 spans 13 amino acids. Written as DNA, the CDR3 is TGCAGCGTCGAGCAAACAGGGAACACTGAAGCTTTCTTT. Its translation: CSVEQTGNTEAFF.

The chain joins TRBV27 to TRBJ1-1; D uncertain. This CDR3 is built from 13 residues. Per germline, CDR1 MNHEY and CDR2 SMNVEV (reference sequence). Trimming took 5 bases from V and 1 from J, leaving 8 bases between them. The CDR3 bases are TGTGCCAGCAGTAGAACAGAGAACACTGAAGCTTTCTTT. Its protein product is CASSRTENTEAFF.

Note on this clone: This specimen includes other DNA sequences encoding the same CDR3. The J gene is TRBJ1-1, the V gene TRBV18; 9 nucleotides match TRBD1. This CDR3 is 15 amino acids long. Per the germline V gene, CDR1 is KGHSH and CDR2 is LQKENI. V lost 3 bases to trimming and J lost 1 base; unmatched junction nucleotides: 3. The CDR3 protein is CASSPGTGRNTEAFF. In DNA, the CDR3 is TGTGCCAGCTCACCTGGGACAGGGAGGAACACTGAAGCTTTCTTT.

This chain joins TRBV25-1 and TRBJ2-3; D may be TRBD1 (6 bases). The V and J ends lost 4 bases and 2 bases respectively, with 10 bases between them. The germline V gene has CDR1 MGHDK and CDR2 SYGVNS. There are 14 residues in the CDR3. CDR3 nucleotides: TGTGCCAGCAGTGGGACAGACTTCACAGATACGCAGTATTTT. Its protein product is CASSGTDFTDTQYF. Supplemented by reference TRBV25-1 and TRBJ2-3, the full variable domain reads EADIYQTPRYLVIGTGKKITLECSQTMGHDKMYWYQQDPGMELHLIHYSYGVNSTEKGDLSSESTVSRIRTEHFPLTLESARPSHTSQYLCASSGTDFTDTQYFGPGTRLTVL.

As DNA, the CDR3 is TGTGCCAGTACTTACAAGAGGGCTGGTGAAAAACTGTTTTTT. This sequence encodes CASTYKRAGEKLFF. The chain combines TRBV2 with TRBJ1-4; D not certain. The CDR3 runs to 14 residues. V was clipped by 9 bases and J by 7 bases, with 18 bases between them. The germline V gene has CDR1 SNHLY and CDR2 FYNNEI.

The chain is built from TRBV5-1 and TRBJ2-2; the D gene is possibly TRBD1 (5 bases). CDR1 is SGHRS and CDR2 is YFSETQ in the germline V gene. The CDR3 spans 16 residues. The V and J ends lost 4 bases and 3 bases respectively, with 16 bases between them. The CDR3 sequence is CASSLRQLRDTGELFF. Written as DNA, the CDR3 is TGCGCCAGCAGCCTCCGACAGCTCCGGGACACCGGGGAGCTGTTTTTT.

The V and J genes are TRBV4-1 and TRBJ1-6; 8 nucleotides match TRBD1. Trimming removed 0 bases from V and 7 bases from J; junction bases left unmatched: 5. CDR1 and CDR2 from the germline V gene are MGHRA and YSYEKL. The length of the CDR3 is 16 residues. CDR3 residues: CASSQEARGLNSPLHF. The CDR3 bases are TGCGCCAGCAGCCAAGAAGCCAGGGGGCTAAATTCACCCCTCCACTTT.

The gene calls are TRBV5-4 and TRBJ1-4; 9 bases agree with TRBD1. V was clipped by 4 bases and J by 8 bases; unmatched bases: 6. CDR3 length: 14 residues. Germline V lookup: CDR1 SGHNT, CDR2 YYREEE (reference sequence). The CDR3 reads CASSMGTGNEKLFF. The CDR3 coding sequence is TGTGCCAGCAGCATGGGGACAGGGAACGAAAAACTGTTTTTT.

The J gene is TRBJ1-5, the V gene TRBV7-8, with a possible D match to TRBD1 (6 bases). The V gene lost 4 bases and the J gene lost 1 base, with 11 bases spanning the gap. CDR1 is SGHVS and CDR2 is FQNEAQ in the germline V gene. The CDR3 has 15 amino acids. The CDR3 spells CASSWSGQSNQPQHF. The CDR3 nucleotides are TGTGCCAGCAGCTGGAGTGGACAGAGCAATCAGCCCCAGCATTTT.

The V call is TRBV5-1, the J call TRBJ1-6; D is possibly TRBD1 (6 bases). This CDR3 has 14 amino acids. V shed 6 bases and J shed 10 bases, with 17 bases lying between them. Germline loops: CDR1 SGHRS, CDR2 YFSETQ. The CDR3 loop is CASKQGGEGSPLHF. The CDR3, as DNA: TGCGCCAGCAAACAGGGAGGGGAAGGATCACCCCTCCACTTT.

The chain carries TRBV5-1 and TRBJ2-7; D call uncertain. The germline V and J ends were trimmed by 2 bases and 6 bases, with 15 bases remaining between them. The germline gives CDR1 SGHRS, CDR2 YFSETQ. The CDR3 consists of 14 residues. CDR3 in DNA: TGCGCCAGCAGCTTTAACCCGCGGAGTGGCGAGCAGTACTTC. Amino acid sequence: CASSFNPRSGEQYF.

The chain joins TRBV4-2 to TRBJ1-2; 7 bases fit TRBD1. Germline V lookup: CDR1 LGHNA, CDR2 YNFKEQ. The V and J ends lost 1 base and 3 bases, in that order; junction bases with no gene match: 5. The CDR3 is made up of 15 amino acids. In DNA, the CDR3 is TGTGCCAGCAGCCAAGGACAGGGCCGGGACTATGGCTACACCTTC. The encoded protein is CASSQGQGRDYGYTF.

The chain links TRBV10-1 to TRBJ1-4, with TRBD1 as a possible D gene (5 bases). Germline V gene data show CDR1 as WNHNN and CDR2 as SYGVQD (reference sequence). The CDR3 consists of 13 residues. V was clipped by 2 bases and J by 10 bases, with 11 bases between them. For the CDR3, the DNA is TGCGCCAGCAGTGAGAACCAGGGCGGAAAACTGTTTTTT. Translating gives CASSENQGGKLFF.

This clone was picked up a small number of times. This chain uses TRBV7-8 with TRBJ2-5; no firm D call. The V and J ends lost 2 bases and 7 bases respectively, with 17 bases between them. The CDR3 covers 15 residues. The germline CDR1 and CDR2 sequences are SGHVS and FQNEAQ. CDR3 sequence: CASSLIDGHARTQYF. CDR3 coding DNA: TGTGCCAGCAGCTTAATAGATGGGCACGCTCGGACCCAGTACTTC.

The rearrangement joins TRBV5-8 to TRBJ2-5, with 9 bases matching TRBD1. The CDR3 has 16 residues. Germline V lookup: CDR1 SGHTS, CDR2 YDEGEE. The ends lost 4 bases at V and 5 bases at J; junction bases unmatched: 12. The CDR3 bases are TGTGCCAGCAGCCGTATATGGACAGGGGTGATGGAGACCCAGTACTTC. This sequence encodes CASSRIWTGVMETQYF.